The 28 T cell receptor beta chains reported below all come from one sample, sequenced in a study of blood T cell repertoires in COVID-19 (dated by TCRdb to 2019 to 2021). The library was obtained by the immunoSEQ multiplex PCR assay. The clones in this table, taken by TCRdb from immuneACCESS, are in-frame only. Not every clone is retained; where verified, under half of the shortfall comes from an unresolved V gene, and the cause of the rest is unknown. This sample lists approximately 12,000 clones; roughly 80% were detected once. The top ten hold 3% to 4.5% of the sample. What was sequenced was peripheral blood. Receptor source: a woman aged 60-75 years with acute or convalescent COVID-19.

Here the CDR3 reads CASSRQPGTGADYTF. In DNA, the CDR3 is TGTGCCAGCAGCCGCCAACCCGGGACAGGGGCGGACTACACCTTC. This chain joins TRBV3-1 (or the pseudogene TRBV3-2) and TRBJ1-2, with 10 bases lining up with TRBD1. This CDR3 region has 15 residues. Unmatched junction bases numbered 12, after V lost 4 bases and J lost 10 bases. Germline loops: CDR1 LGHDT, CDR2 YNNKEL (reference sequence).

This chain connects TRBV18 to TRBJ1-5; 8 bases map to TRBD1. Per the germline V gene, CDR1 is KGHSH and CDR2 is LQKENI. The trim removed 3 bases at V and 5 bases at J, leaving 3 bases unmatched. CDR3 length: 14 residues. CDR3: CASSPDRVYQPQHF. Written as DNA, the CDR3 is TGTGCCAGCTCACCGGACAGGGTGTATCAGCCCCAGCATTTT. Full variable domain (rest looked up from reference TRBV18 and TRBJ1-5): NAGVMQNPRHLVRRRGQEARLRCSPMKGHSHVYWYRQLPEEGLKFMVYLQKENIIDESGMPKERFSAEFPKEGPSILRIQQVVRGDSAAYFCASSPDRVYQPQHFGDGTRLSIL.

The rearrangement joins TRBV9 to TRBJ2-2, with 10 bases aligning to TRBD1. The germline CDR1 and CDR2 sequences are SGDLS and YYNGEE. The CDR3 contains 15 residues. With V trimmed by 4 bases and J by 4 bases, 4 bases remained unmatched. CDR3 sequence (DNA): TGTGCCAGCAGCTGGACAGGGGGACGCACCGGGGAGCTGTTTTTT. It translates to CASSWTGGRTGELFF.

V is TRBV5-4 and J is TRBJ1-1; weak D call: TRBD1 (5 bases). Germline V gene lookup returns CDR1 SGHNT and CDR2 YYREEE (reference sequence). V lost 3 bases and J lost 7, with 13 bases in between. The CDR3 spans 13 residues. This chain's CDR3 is CASSSREQGEAFF. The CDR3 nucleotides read TGTGCCAGCAGCTCCCGGGAGCAGGGTGAAGCTTTCTTT.

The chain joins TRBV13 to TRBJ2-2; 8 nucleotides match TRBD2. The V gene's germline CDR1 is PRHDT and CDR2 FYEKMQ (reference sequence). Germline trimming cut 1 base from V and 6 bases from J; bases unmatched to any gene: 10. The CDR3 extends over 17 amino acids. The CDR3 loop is CASSLERTTGGAGELFF. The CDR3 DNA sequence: TGTGCCAGCAGCTTAGAGCGGACTACCGGGGGGGCCGGGGAGCTGTTTTTT.

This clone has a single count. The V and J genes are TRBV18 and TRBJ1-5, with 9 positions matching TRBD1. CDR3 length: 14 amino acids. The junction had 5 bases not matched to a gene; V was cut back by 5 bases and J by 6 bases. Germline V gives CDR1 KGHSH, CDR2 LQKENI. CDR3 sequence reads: CASSRQGVGQPQHF. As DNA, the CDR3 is TGTGCCAGCTCAAGACAGGGGGTGGGTCAGCCCCAGCATTTT.

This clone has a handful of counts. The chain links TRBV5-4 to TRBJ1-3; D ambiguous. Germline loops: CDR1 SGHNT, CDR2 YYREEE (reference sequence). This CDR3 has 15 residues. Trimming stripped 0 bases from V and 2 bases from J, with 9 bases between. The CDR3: CASSLAGQAGNTIYF. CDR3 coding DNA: TGTGCCAGCAGCTTGGCGGGTCAAGCTGGAAACACCATATATTTT.

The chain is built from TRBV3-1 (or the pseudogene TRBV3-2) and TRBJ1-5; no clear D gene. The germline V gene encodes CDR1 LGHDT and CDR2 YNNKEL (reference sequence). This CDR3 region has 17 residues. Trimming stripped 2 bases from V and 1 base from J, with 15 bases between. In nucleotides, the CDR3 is TGTGCCAGCAGCCAAAAACGAGCGGGGATGAGCAATCAGCCCCAGCATTTT. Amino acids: CASSQKRAGMSNQPQHF.

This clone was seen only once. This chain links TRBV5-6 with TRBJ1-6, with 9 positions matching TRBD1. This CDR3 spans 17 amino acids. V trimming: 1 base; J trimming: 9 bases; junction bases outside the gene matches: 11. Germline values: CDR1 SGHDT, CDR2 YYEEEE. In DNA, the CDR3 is TGTGCCAGCAGCTTGTATACCGGACAGGGGCGCGGTTCACCCCTCCACTTT. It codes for CASSLYTGQGRGSPLHF.

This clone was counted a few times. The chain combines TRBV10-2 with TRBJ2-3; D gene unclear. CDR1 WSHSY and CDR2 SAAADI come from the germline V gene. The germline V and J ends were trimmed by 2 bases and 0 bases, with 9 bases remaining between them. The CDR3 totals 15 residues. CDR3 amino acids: CASSESPTSTDTQYF. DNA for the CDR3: TGCGCCAGCAGTGAGAGTCCTACTAGCACAGATACGCAGTATTTT.

The CDR3 protein is CASTSGVNTEAFF. Here the CDR3 DNA reads TGTGCCAGCACGTCAGGGGTGAACACTGAAGCTTTCTTT. V usage is TRBV12-3 or TRBV12-4 and J usage is TRBJ1-1, with D perhaps matching TRBD1 (6 bases). The ends were cut back, 7 bases at V and 0 bases at J, with 9 bases in the middle. This CDR3 is built from 13 residues.

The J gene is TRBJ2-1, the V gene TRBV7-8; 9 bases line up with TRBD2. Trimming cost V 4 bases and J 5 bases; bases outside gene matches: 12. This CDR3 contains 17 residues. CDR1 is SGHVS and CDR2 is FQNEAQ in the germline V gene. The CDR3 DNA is TGTGCCAGCAGCTCCGGTCTAGCGGGGTGGGTGAACAATGAGCAGTTCTTC. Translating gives CASSSGLAGWVNNEQFF.

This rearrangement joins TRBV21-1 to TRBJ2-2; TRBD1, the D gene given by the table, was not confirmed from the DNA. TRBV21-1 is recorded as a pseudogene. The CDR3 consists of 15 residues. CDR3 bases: TGTGCCAGCAGCAAATCGGCGCAGGTATACGGGGAGCTGTTTTTT. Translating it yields CASSKSAQVYGELFF.

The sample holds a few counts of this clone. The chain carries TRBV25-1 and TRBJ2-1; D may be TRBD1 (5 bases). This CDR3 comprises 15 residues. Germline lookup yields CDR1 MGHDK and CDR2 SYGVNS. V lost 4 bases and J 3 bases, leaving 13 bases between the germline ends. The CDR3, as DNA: TGTGCCAGCAGTGGTCCGAGACAGATCTACAATGAGCAGTTCTTC. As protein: CASSGPRQIYNEQFF. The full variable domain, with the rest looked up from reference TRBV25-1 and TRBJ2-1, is EADIYQTPRYLVIGTGKKITLECSQTMGHDKMYWYQQDPGMELHLIHYSYGVNSTEKGDLSSESTVSRIRTEHFPLTLESARPSHTSQYLCASSGPRQIYNEQFFGPGTRLTVL.

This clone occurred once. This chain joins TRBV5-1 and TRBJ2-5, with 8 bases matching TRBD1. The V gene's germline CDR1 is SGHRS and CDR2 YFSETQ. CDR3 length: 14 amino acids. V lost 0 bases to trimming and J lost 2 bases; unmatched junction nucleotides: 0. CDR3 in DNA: TGCGCCAGCAGCTTGGACAGGGGGCAAGAGACCCAGTACTTC. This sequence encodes CASSLDRGQETQYF. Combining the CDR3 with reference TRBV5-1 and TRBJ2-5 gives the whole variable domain KAGVTQTPRYLIKTRGQQVTLSCSPISGHRSVSWYQQTPGQGLQFLFEYFSETQRNKGNFPGRFSGRQFSNSRSEMNVSTLELGDSALYLCASSLDRGQETQYFGPGTRLLVL.

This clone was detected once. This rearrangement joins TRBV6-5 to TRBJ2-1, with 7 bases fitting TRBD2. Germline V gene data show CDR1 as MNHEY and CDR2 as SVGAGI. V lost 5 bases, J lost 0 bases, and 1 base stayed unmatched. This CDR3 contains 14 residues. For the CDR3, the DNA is TGTGCCAGCAGTCCGGGGGGCTCCTACAATGAGCAGTTCTTC. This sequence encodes CASSPGGSYNEQFF.

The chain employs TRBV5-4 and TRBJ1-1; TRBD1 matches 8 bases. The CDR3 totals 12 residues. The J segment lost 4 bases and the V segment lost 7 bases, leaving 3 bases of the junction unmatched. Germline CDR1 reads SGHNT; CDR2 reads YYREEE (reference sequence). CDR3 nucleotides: TGTGCCAGCGGCAGGGGGCGCACTGAAGCTTTCTTT. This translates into CASGRGRTEAFF.

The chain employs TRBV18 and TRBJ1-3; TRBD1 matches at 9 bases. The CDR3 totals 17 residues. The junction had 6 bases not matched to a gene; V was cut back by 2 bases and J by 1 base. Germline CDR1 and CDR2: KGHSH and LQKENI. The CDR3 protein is CASSPGTGKLSGNTIYF. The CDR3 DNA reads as TGTGCCAGCTCACCAGGGACAGGGAAGTTGTCTGGAAACACCATATATTTT.

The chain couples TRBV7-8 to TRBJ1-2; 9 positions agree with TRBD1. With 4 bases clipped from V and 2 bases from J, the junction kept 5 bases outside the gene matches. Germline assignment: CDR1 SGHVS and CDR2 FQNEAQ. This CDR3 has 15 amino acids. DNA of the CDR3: TGTGCCAGCAGCTCCGGGACAGGGAAGAACTATGGCTACACCTTC. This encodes CASSSGTGKNYGYTF.

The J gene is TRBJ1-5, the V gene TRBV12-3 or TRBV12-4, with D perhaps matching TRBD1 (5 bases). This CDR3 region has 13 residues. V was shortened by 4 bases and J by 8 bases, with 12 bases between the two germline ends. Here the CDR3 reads CASSSPGGKPQHF. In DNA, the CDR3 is TGTGCCAGCAGTTCCCCGGGGGGAAAGCCCCAGCATTTT.

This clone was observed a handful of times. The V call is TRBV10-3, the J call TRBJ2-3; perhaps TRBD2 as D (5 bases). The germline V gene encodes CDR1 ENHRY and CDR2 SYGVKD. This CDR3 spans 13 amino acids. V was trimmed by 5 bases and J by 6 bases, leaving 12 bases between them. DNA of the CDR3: TGTGCCATCAGTAATGGACGCGGGGATACGCAGTATTTT. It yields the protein CAISNGRGDTQYF.

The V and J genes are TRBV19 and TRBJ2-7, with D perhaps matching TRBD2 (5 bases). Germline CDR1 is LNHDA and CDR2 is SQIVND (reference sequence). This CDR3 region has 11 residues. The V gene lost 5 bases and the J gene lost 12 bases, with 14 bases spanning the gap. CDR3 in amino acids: CASSGFGVGYF. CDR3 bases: TGTGCCAGTAGTGGATTCGGGGTAGGGTACTTC.

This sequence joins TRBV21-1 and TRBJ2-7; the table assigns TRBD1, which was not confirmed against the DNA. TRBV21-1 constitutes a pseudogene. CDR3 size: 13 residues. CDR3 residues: CASSKGQGKEQYF. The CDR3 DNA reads TGTGCCAGCAGCAAAGGACAGGGGAAAGAGCAGTACTTC.

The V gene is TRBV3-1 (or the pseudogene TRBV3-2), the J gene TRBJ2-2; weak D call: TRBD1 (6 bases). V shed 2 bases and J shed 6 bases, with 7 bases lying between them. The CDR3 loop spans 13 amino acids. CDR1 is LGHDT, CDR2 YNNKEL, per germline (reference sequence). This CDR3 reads CASSQNRAGELFF. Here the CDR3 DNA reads TGTGCCAGCAGCCAAAACAGGGCCGGGGAGCTGTTTTTT.

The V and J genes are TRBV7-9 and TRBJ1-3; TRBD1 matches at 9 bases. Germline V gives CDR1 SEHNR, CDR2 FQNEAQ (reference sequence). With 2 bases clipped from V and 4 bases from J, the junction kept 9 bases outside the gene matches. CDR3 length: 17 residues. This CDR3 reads CASSLTTGGFRGNTIYF. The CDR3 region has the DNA TGTGCCAGCAGCTTAACGACAGGGGGATTCAGGGGAAACACCATATATTTT.

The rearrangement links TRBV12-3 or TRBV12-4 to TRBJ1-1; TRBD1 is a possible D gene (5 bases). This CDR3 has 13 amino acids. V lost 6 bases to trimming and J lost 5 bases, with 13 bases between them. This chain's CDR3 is CASSSWGVTEAFF. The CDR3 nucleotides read TGTGCCAGCAGCTCGTGGGGGGTTACTGAAGCTTTCTTT.

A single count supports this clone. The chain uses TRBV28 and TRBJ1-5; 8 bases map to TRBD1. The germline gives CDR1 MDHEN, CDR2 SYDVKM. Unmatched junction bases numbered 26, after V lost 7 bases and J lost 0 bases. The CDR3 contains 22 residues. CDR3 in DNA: TGTGCCAGCACTACGGACCTACAGGGGGGGATACGAAATATATATAGCAATCAGCCCCAGCATTTT. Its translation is CASTTDLQGGIRNIYSNQPQHF.

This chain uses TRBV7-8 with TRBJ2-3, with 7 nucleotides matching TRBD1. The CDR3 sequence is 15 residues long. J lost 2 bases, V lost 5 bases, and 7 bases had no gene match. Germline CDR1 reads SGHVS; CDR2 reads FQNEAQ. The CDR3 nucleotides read TGTGCCAGCAGCCCGGACAGGACAAACACAGATACGCAGTATTTT. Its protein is CASSPDRTNTDTQYF. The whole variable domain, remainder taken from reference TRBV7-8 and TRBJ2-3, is GAGVSQSPRYKVAKRGQDVALRCDPISGHVSLFWYQQALGQGPEFLTYFQNEAQLDKSGLPSDRFFAERPEGSVSTLKIQRTQQEDSAVYLCASSPDRTNTDTQYFGPGTRLTVL.